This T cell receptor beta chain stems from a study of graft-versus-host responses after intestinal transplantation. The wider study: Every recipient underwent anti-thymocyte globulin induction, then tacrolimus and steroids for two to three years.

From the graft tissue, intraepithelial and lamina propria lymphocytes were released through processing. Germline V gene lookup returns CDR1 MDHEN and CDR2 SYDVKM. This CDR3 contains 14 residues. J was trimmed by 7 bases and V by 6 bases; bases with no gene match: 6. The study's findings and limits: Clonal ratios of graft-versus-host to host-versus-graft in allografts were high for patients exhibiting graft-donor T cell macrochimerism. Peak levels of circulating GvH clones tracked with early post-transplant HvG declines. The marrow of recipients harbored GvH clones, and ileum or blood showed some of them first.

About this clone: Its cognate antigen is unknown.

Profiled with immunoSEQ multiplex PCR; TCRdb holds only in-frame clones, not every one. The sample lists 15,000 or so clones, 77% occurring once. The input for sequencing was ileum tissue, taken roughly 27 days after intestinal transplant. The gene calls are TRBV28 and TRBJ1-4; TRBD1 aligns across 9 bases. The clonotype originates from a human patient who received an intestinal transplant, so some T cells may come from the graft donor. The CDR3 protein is CASRTGGAVEKLFF. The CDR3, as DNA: TGTGCCAGCAGAACAGGGGGCGCGGTTGAAAAACTGTTTTTT.